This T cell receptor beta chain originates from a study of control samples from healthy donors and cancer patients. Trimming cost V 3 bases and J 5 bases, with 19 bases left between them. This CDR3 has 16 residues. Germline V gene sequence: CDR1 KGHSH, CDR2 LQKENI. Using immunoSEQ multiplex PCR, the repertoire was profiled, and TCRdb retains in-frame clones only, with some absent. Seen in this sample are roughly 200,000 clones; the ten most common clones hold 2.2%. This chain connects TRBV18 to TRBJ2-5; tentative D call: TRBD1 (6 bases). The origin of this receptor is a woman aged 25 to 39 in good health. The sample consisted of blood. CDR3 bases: TGTGCCAGCTCACCGTTACAGGGTGGGGGAGTCGAGACCCAGTACTTC. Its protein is CASSPLQGGGVETQYF.